These 18 T cell receptor beta chains were sequenced from one sample in a study of blood T cell repertoires in COVID-19. Measured with immunoSEQ multiplex PCR; TCRdb has only the in-frame clones, and not every one. The sample shows about 85,000 clones, more than 60% of them seen only once. Sequencing was carried out using peripheral blood. The origin of the receptors is a man in his sixties or seventies with acute or convalescent COVID-19.

The chain is built from TRBV11-2 and TRBJ1-2; D is unclear. The CDR3 sequence is 13 residues long. The germline gives CDR1 SGHAT, CDR2 FQNNGV. V was cut by 7 bases and J by 6 bases, with 15 bases left in between. CDR3 in amino acids: CASTLDGWDGYTF. The DNA of the CDR3 is TGTGCCAGCACTTTAGACGGGTGGGATGGCTACACCTTC.

The V gene is TRBV7-2, the J gene TRBJ2-5; 10 bases agree with TRBD2. The CDR3 length is 16 residues. Germline lookup yields CDR1 SGHTA and CDR2 FQGNSA. V dropped 3 bases and J dropped 5; count of bases not matched to a gene: 9. The CDR3 region has the DNA TGTGCCAGCAGCTTTTCCAGCGGGGGGGGCTGGGAGACCCAGTACTTC. It codes for CASSFSSGGGWETQYF.

This clone was detected a few times. The V gene is TRBV3-1 (or the pseudogene TRBV3-2), the J gene TRBJ2-1; D is unclear. Germline V lookup: CDR1 LGHDT, CDR2 YNNKEL (reference sequence). The CDR3 extends over 12 amino acids. Trimming cost V 0 bases and J 13 bases, with 10 bases left between them. This chain's CDR3 is CASSQDQAFQFF. For the CDR3, the DNA is TGTGCCAGCAGCCAAGATCAGGCGTTTCAGTTCTTC.

Remarks on this clone: Other nucleotide sequences from this sample produce the same CDR3. The chain couples TRBV18 to TRBJ2-2; no clear D. From germline, CDR1 is KGHSH and CDR2 LQKENI. Trimming pared 3 bases from V and 0 bases from J, leaving 8 bases between. There are 15 residues in the CDR3. CDR3 residues: CASSPAGANTGELFF. CDR3 sequence (DNA): TGTGCCAGCTCACCTGCCGGTGCGAACACCGGGGAGCTGTTTTTT.

The rearrangement joins TRBV21-1 to TRBJ2-7; TRBD1, the table's D call, was not compared with the DNA. TRBV21-1 is termed a pseudogene. The CDR3 covers 13 residues. The CDR3 reads CASRGHNSYEQYV. CDR3 in DNA: TGTGCCAGCCGGGGACACAACTCCTACGAGCAGTACGTC.

This clone was picked up a small number of times. The rearrangement joins TRBV2 to TRBJ2-2; D is possibly TRBD1 (6 bases). This CDR3 comprises 13 residues. Trimming removed 9 bases at V and 7 bases at J, with 15 bases between. CDR1 SNHLY and CDR2 FYNNEI come from the germline V gene. CDR3 bases: TGTGCCAGAAGGGACACCGACGGCGGGGAGCTGTTTTTT. Amino acids: CARRDTDGGELFF.

V and J are TRBV3-1 (or the pseudogene TRBV3-2) and TRBJ2-3; 7 bases align to TRBD2. The CDR3 runs 18 residues. CDR1 LGHDT and CDR2 YNNKEL come from the germline V gene (reference sequence). V was clipped by 3 bases and J by 2 bases; unmatched bases: 14. Written as DNA, the CDR3 is TGTGCCAGCAGCCATGGCGGGTCAGCGGGACCGAACACAGATACGCAGTATTTT. Translating gives CASSHGGSAGPNTDTQYF.

The gene calls are TRBV7-2 and TRBJ2-2, with a possible D match to TRBD1 (5 bases). Germline V CDR1 and CDR2: SGHTA, FQGNSA. This CDR3 spans 17 amino acids. V gave up 0 bases and J gave up 5 bases, with 16 bases separating them. In DNA form, the CDR3 reads TGTGCCAGCAGCTTAGCCCCCCTGGGCAGGGCGACCGGGGAGCTGTTTTTT. As protein: CASSLAPLGRATGELFF. Full variable domain (remainder filled in from reference TRBV7-2 and TRBJ2-2): GAGVSQSPSNKVTEKGKDVELRCDPISGHTALYWYRQSLGQGLEFLIYFQGNSAPDKSGLPSDRFSAERTGGSVSTLTIQRTQQEDSAVYLCASSLAPLGRATGELFFGEGSRLTVL.

This clone was recorded once. This chain uses TRBV28 with TRBJ1-2, with TRBD1 identical over 7 bases. Germline CDR1 reads MDHEN; CDR2 reads SYDVKM. CDR3 size: 14 residues. V gave up 8 bases and J gave up 2 bases; unmatched junction bases: 8. This CDR3 reads CASLVPTGNYGYTF. The DNA of the CDR3 is TGTGCCAGCCTGGTCCCGACAGGGAACTATGGCTACACCTTC.

This sequence joins TRBV7-2 and TRBJ2-3; weak D call: TRBD1 (6 bases). Per germline, CDR1 SGHTA and CDR2 FQGNSA. The CDR3 spans 12 residues. Deletions cut 5 bases from V and 11 bases from J, with 14 bases between. The CDR3 spells CASSLRTEEQYF. The CDR3, as DNA: TGTGCCAGCAGCCTTCGGACAGAAGAGCAGTATTTT.

V usage is TRBV15 and J usage is TRBJ1-5; 9 bases map to TRBD1. The CDR3 loop spans 17 amino acids. Germline trimming cut 1 base from V and 1 base from J; bases unmatched to any gene: 5. Germline V gives CDR1 LNHNV, CDR2 YYDKDF (reference sequence). The CDR3 region is CATSRGIQGASNQPQHF. The CDR3 nucleotides read TGTGCCACCAGCAGAGGAATACAGGGGGCAAGCAATCAGCCCCAGCATTTT.

This chain connects TRBV24-1 to TRBJ2-3, with TRBD2 as a possible D gene (5 bases). This CDR3 has 14 amino acids. The germline V gene has CDR1 KGHDR and CDR2 SFDVKD. The ends were cut back, 9 bases at V and 0 bases at J, with 12 bases in the middle. The CDR3, as DNA: TGTGCCACCCCTCGCGGGCGTAGCACAGATACGCAGTATTTT. Its protein product is CATPRGRSTDTQYF.

This clone was counted a few times. The genes are TRBV28 and TRBJ2-5; D gene ambiguous. The CDR3 is made up of 13 amino acids. The ends were cut back, 2 bases at V and 2 bases at J, with 6 bases in the middle. The germline V gene has CDR1 MDHEN and CDR2 SYDVKM. This CDR3 is CASSLGLQETQYF. As DNA, the CDR3 is TGTGCCAGCAGTTTAGGGCTTCAAGAGACCCAGTACTTC.

V and J are TRBV9 and TRBJ1-6, with D hard to call. The CDR3 runs to 15 residues. Germline V CDR1 and CDR2: SGDLS, YYNGEE. The ends were cut back, 4 bases at V and 6 bases at J, with 14 bases in the middle. Written as DNA, the CDR3 is TGTGCCAGCAGCCGACTAGGACGGGCTAATTCACCCCTCCACTTT. Translated, it gives CASSRLGRANSPLHF.

The chain carries TRBV18 and TRBJ1-1; maybe TRBD1 (6 bases). Germline V gene sequence: CDR1 KGHSH, CDR2 LQKENI. V lost 3 bases and J lost 3, with 14 bases in between. CDR3 size: 15 residues. In nucleotides, the CDR3 is TGTGCCAGCTCACCGGTACAGGGCCTGGACACTGAAGCTTTCTTT. This codes for CASSPVQGLDTEAFF. The full variable domain, with the rest looked up from reference TRBV18 and TRBJ1-1, is NAGVMQNPRHLVRRRGQEARLRCSPMKGHSHVYWYRQLPEEGLKFMVYLQKENIIDESGMPKERFSAEFPKEGPSILRIQQVVRGDSAAYFCASSPVQGLDTEAFFGQGTRLTVV.

Comments on this clone: The sample carries other DNA sequences with the same CDR3. This chain connects TRBV7-2 to TRBJ2-7, with D perhaps matching TRBD1 (5 bases). In germline, CDR1 is SGHTA, CDR2 FQGNSA. Trimming took 4 bases from V and 4 from J, leaving 8 bases between them. CDR3 length: 12 amino acids. CDR3 DNA sequence: TGTGCCAGCAGCTCGCCAGGGTACGAGCAGTACTTC. This codes for CASSSPGYEQYF.

The J gene is TRBJ2-1, the V gene TRBV29-1; D gene uncertain. CDR3 size: 12 residues. The ends were cut back, 6 bases at V and 7 bases at J, with 13 bases in the middle. CDR1 and CDR2 (germline): SQVTM, ANQGSEA. This chain's CDR3 is CSVDPLRNEQFF. As DNA, the CDR3 is TGCAGCGTAGACCCTTTGAGGAATGAGCAGTTCTTC.

The chain has TRBV6-1 and TRBJ1-5; TRBD1 agrees at 10 bases. V lost 1 base to trimming and J lost 7 bases; unmatched junction nucleotides: 4. Germline CDR1 reads MNHNS; CDR2 reads SASEGT. CDR3 length: 15 residues. Written as DNA, the CDR3 is TGTGCCAGCAGTGAAGGACAGGGGGCCTACCAGCCCCAGCATTTT. The encoded protein is CASSEGQGAYQPQHF.